These 7 T cell receptor beta chains originate from one sample sequenced in a study of monozygotic twins with inflammatory bowel disease. TCRdb reanalyzed the 5' RACE reads and collapses them to one entry per CDR3 protein, without DNA. The sample holds 140,000 to 150,000 distinct CDR3 sequences. The source material was blood. These receptors were obtained from a human donor with ulcerative colitis or Crohn's disease, or a healthy co-twin of an affected twin (not recorded which).

The chain links TRBV19 to TRBJ2-7; TCRdb calls TRBD1, which cannot be checked without DNA. CDR1 and CDR2 (germline): LNHDA, SQIVND (reference sequence). This CDR3 is built from 14 residues. CDR3 in amino acids: CASSRSGTNYEQYF.

The chain couples TRBV7-9 to TRBJ1-5; TCRdb gives TRBD1 as the D gene, but with no DNA this cannot be confirmed. The CDR3 has 15 residues. Germline assignment: CDR1 SEHNR and CDR2 FQNEAQ (reference sequence). This chain's CDR3 is CASSLSSGARQPQHF.

The chain joins TRBV3-1 to TRBJ1-3. This CDR3 is built from 14 residues. Germline V gene sequence: CDR1 LGHDT, CDR2 YNNKEL (reference sequence). The CDR3 protein is CASSPLVSGNTIYF.

V gene TRBV27 combines with J gene TRBJ2-3. CDR1 MNHEY and CDR2 SMNVEV come from the germline V gene (reference sequence). The CDR3 has 14 residues. The CDR3 sequence is CASSPWVRTDTQYF.

V is TRBV5-5 and J is TRBJ1-6; the D gene TCRdb calls, TRBD1, cannot be checked with no DNA. The germline V gene has CDR1 SGHKS and CDR2 YYEKEE (reference sequence). The CDR3 is 15 amino acids. CDR3 region: CASSDPGQGYSPLHF.

V usage is TRBV12-3 or TRBV12-4 and J usage is TRBJ1-2; TCRdb proposes TRBD1, but this gene call is untestable without DNA. The CDR3 covers 15 residues. The CDR3 loop is CASSLRTAYNYGYTF.

This rearrangement joins TRBV18 to TRBJ2-7. The germline gives CDR1 KGHSH, CDR2 LQKENI. This CDR3 region has 15 residues. The CDR3 loop is CASSRPGYPSYEQYF. Full variable domain (rest looked up from reference TRBV18 and TRBJ2-7): NAGVMQNPRHLVRRRGQEARLRCSPMKGHSHVYWYRQLPEEGLKFMVYLQKENIIDESGMPKERFSAEFPKEGPSILRIQQVVRGDSAAYFCASSRPGYPSYEQYFGPGTRLTVT.